Shown below are 20 T cell receptor beta chains from a single sample sequenced in a study of cytomegalovirus exposure and HLA in healthy donors. Both 60 Vbeta primers and 13 Jbeta primers went into the PCR. Clones were sequenced by immunoSEQ multiplex PCR, and TCRdb holds only the in-frame ones, with some missing. The sample yields fewer than 200,000 clones, roughly 80% seen once. Material: PBMCs. These receptors were collected from a female donor in good health and CMV-seronegative.

V usage is TRBV28 and J usage is TRBJ2-3; possibly TRBD1 for D (5 bases). The CDR3 totals 16 residues. The germline gives CDR1 MDHEN, CDR2 SYDVKM. Trimming stripped 2 bases from V and 2 bases from J, with 14 bases between. CDR3 residues: CASSLNRQLLTDTQYF. CDR3 in DNA: TGTGCCAGCAGTTTAAACCGACAGCTCCTCACAGATACGCAGTATTTT.

A single count supports this clone. CDR3 amino acids: CASSVSGGSYNEQFF. CDR3 nucleotide sequence: TGTGCCAGCAGTGTAAGCGGGGGCTCCTACAATGAGCAGTTCTTC. V and J are TRBV2 and TRBJ2-1, with 8 bases matching TRBD2. The CDR3 loop spans 15 amino acids. Germline CDR1 SNHLY, CDR2 FYNNEI. With V trimmed by 4 bases and J by 0 bases, 2 bases remained unmatched.

This chain joins TRBV5-6 and TRBJ1-1, with unresolved D. This CDR3 spans 15 amino acids. V was trimmed by 4 bases and J by 0 bases, leaving 13 bases between them. Germline V gene data show CDR1 as SGHDT and CDR2 as YYEEEE. In DNA, the CDR3 is TGTGCCAGCAGCCCCCAGGTGTCTCTGAACACTGAAGCTTTCTTT. Translation gives CASSPQVSLNTEAFF.

The rearrangement links TRBV5-8 to TRBJ1-1; D is possibly TRBD1 (5 bases). Germline loops: CDR1 SGHTS, CDR2 YDEGEE. The CDR3 length is 15 residues. The V gene lost 0 bases and the J gene lost 4 bases, with 13 bases spanning the gap. The CDR3 loop is CASSLGMGLGTEAFF. Here the CDR3 DNA reads TGTGCCAGCAGCTTGGGGATGGGGCTGGGCACTGAAGCTTTCTTT.

The chain employs TRBV7-8 and TRBJ1-3; possible D gene TRBD1, 5 bases. V was pared by 1 base and J by 0 bases, with 7 bases between. CDR1 and CDR2 (germline): SGHVS, FQNEAQ. CDR3 length: 15 amino acids. The CDR3 DNA reads TGTGCCAGCAGCTTAGGACAGAGCTCTGGAAACACCATATATTTT. Translation: CASSLGQSSGNTIYF.

This clone was observed once. V and J are TRBV10-3 and TRBJ1-5; D remains unclear. The CDR3 extends over 13 amino acids. Germline V gene data show CDR1 as ENHRY and CDR2 as SYGVKD. Trimming shortened V by 2 bases and J by 6 bases, and 8 bases separated the two germline ends. The CDR3 nucleotides read TGTGCCATCAGTGAGGACCCGGGTCAGCCCCAGCATTTT. Translated: CAISEDPGQPQHF.

The chain is built from TRBV28 and TRBJ1-2; 8 bases line up with TRBD1. The CDR3 runs 15 residues. CDR1 MDHEN and CDR2 SYDVKM come from the germline V gene. The junction had 14 bases not matched to a gene; V was cut back by 7 bases and J by 7 bases. The CDR3 DNA reads TGTGCCAGCACTGTTGGGACAGGTAGAAGTGGTGGCTACACCTTC. Its protein is CASTVGTGRSGGYTF.

On this clone itself: This same CDR3 is encoded by further DNA sequences in the sample. The chain combines TRBV4-1 with TRBJ1-2, with 8 bases identical to TRBD1. Germline assignment: CDR1 MGHRA and CDR2 YSYEKL. Trimming took 1 base from V and 4 from J; bases not matched to a gene: 5. The CDR3 loop spans 15 amino acids. CDR3 sequence (DNA): TGCGCCAGCAGCCAAGGAGGGACAGGAGGCTATGGCTACACCTTC. Translating it yields CASSQGGTGGYGYTF.

V and J are TRBV28 and TRBJ1-4, with TRBD1 as a possible D gene (6 bases). The germline V gene encodes CDR1 MDHEN and CDR2 SYDVKM. The length of the CDR3 is 14 residues. V was trimmed by 0 bases and J by 7 bases, leaving 9 bases between them. CDR3 DNA: TGTGCCAGCAGTTTATGGACAGGAGGTGAAAAACTGTTTTTT. It codes for CASSLWTGGEKLFF.

Worth noting for this clone: This sample also contains other DNA sequences that code for the same CDR3. The V and J genes are TRBV6-1 and TRBJ1-2; 9 bases fit TRBD1. The CDR3 covers 13 residues. V trimming: 6 bases; J trimming: 8 bases; junction bases outside the gene matches: 7. CDR1 and CDR2 (germline): MNHNS, SASEGT. Here the CDR3 DNA reads TGTGCCAGCAGAGACAGGGGGGCCGGGGGCTACACCTTC. Its protein product is CASRDRGAGGYTF.

The gene calls are TRBV7-3 and TRBJ1-5; D gene uncertain. CDR3 length: 15 amino acids. The V end was cut by 5 bases, the J end by 2 bases, with 13 bases between. The V gene's germline CDR1 is SGHTA and CDR2 FQGTGA. CDR3 loop: CASSPPAGCNQPQHF. The CDR3 DNA follows: TGTGCCAGCAGCCCCCCGGCGGGATGCAATCAGCCCCAGCATTTT.

The chain combines TRBV30 with TRBJ2-7, with no clear D. Trimming stripped 1 base from V and 1 base from J, with 11 bases between. Germline V gene data show CDR1 as GTSNPN and CDR2 as SVGIG (reference sequence). This CDR3 contains 14 residues. The CDR3 spells CAWSALSASYEQYF. CDR3 bases: TGTGCCTGGAGTGCCCTGAGCGCTTCCTACGAGCAGTACTTC.

This clone was seen a few times. The chain uses TRBV5-1 and TRBJ1-1; TRBD1 aligns across 7 bases. CDR3 length equals 13 residues. Germline CDR1 SGHRS, CDR2 YFSETQ. The ends lost 10 bases at V and 3 bases at J; junction bases unmatched: 9. The CDR3 DNA is TGCGCCCCGAAGACAGGGTCAGACACTGAAGCTTTCTTT. As protein: CAPKTGSDTEAFF. Full variable domain (missing parts from reference TRBV5-1 and TRBJ1-1): KAGVTQTPRYLIKTRGQQVTLSCSPISGHRSVSWYQQTPGQGLQFLFEYFSETQRNKGNFPGRFSGRQFSNSRSEMNVSTLELGDSALYLCAPKTGSDTEAFFGQGTRLTVV.

The chain is built from TRBV10-3 and TRBJ1-2; 7 bases map to TRBD1. There are 16 residues in the CDR3. Losses at the gene ends were 2 bases for V and 4 bases for J; bases not matched to a gene: 10. CDR1 and CDR2 (germline): ENHRY, SYGVKD. CDR3 in DNA: TGTGCCATCAGTGAGCACCAAGGACAGGAAATCTATGGCTACACCTTC. Translation gives CAISEHQGQEIYGYTF.

The rearrangement uses TRBV4-3 and TRBJ2-5; 8 bases line up with TRBD1. Germline-derived CDR1 and CDR2 are LGHNA and YSLEER. J was trimmed by 4 bases and V by 0 bases; bases with no gene match: 10. This CDR3 is built from 17 residues. The CDR3 reads CASSQDLLQGARETQYF. For the CDR3, the DNA is TGCGCCAGCAGCCAAGATCTTTTGCAGGGGGCGAGAGAGACCCAGTACTTC.

The J gene is TRBJ1-2, the V gene TRBV9; TRBD1 is a possible D gene (6 bases). The CDR3 loop spans 17 amino acids. Germline V lookup: CDR1 SGDLS, CDR2 YYNGEE. V lost 6 bases, J lost 5 bases, and 26 bases lay in between. The DNA for the CDR3 is TGTGCCAGCACCCGGGGGGGGAAGGGGGTTTCCATTTATGGCTACACCTTC. The encoded protein is CASTRGGKGVSIYGYTF.

This chain links TRBV2 with TRBJ1-2, with 7 bases that match TRBD1. Trimming took 9 bases from V and 8 from J; bases not matched to a gene: 12. Germline V gene data show CDR1 as SNHLY and CDR2 as FYNNEI. CDR3 length: 13 amino acids. CDR3 bases: TGTGCCAGGGGACAGCCGGAAAACCCGGGCTACACCTTC. This encodes CARGQPENPGYTF.

The rearrangement uses TRBV7-3 and TRBJ1-1; 11 bases map to TRBD1. Trimming cost V 5 bases and J 5 bases; bases outside gene matches: 7. Germline values: CDR1 SGHTA, CDR2 FQGTGA. The CDR3 is 15 residues long. Here the CDR3 DNA reads TGTGCCAGCAGCCAAACGGGACAGGGGGTAACTGAAGCTTTCTTT. This encodes CASSQTGQGVTEAFF.

The genes are TRBV25-1 and TRBJ1-4; tentatively, D is TRBD1 (6 bases). CDR1 and CDR2 (germline): MGHDK, SYGVNS. This CDR3 region has 17 residues. V shed 1 base and J shed 2 bases, with 14 bases lying between them. The CDR3 DNA follows: TGTGCCAGCAGTGAATTAAGAGGGGGGGCGACTAATGAAAAACTGTTTTTT. As protein: CASSELRGGATNEKLFF.

The chain couples TRBV9 to TRBJ1-2; 7 bases agree with TRBD1. V shed 4 bases and J 8 bases; nucleotides not matched to a gene: 14. Germline V CDR1 and CDR2: SGDLS, YYNGEE. The CDR3 is 15 residues long. This CDR3 reads CASSPPDPGQHGYTF. CDR3 DNA sequence: TGTGCCAGCAGCCCACCCGACCCGGGACAGCACGGCTACACCTTC.